What follows is one TCR beta chain and its context. The data were obtained in a study of blood T cell repertoires in COVID-19. Looking at the study overall: PBMCs, B-cell-depleted T cells, or T cells provided the cDNA or gDNA that made up the material.

TCRdb's copy holds only in-frame clones and misses some; the assay was immunoSEQ multiplex PCR. This table holds about 80,000 clones, more than 70% found once. CDR1 is LNHDA and CDR2 is SQIVND in the germline V gene (reference sequence). V was cut by 11 bases and J by 4 bases, with 19 bases left in between. This CDR3 contains 14 residues. Specimen: peripheral blood. The TCR sequence derives from a man aged 65-85 years with active or convalescent COVID-19. The rearrangement joins TRBV19 to TRBJ2-3, with a possible D match to TRBD2 (6 bases). The CDR3 nucleotides are TGTGCCTCAAAGCGGGTTCGTACCGCAGATACGCAGTATTTT. Its translation: CASKRVRTADTQYF.